This T cell receptor (beta chain) derives from a study of cytomegalovirus exposure and HLA in healthy donors. Deletions cut 5 bases from V and 6 bases from J, with 13 bases between. This CDR3 has 13 residues. The germline V gene encodes CDR1 LNHDA and CDR2 SQIVND (reference sequence). TCRdb's copy holds only in-frame clones and misses some; the assay was immunoSEQ multiplex PCR. The sample has about 200,000 clones, 65% to 90% seen once. The receptor was isolated from a woman in her twenties or thirties in good health and CMV-seropositive. The chain uses TRBV19 and TRBJ1-2; TRBD1 might be the D (6 bases). Material for sequencing was PBMCs. DNA for the CDR3: TGTGCCAGTAGTTTCGGGGGGCTGAATGGCTACACCTTC. Translation: CASSFGGLNGYTF. Complete variable domain (other parts from reference TRBV19 and TRBJ1-2): DGGITQSPKYLFRKEGQNVTLSCEQNLNHDAMYWYRQDPGQGLRLIYYSQIVNDFQKGDIAEGYSVSREKKESFPLTVTSAQKNPTAFYLCASSFGGLNGYTFGSGTRLTVV.